The following is a T cell receptor (beta chain) sequence with its context. Original processing methods: Amplification of reference gene primers was used by the study to estimate nucleated cell counts. This table comes from immunoSEQ multiplex PCR, and its TCRdb copy is limited to in-frame clones, with some not included. For V, J and clone size, that table is used; D and trimming come from the DNA. The profile shows approximately 200,000 clones, 70% to 90% of them singletons. J lost 7 bases, V lost 4 bases, and 16 bases had no gene match. Germline-derived CDR1 and CDR2 are PRHDT and FYEKMQ (reference sequence). There are 17 residues in the CDR3. The sample belongs to a study of blood T cell repertoires in COVID-19. Study background: The study drew acute and convalescent COVID-19 samples from the United States, Italy and Spain. Sources were T cells, B-cell-depleted T cells, or PBMCs; the material itself was cDNA or gDNA.

This clonotype was sampled from a man aged 45-65 years who had recovered from COVID-19. The chain uses TRBV13 and TRBJ2-1; 7 bases agree with TRBD2. Specimen: peripheral blood. The CDR3 sequence is CASSSRSRGGELNEQFF. CDR3 in DNA: TGTGCCAGCAGCTCTCGATCTAGGGGAGGGGAGTTGAATGAGCAGTTCTTC. Drawing the rest from reference TRBV13 and TRBJ2-1, the complete variable domain is AAGVIQSPRHLIKEKRETATLKCYPIPRHDTVYWYQQGPGQDPQFLISFYEKMQSDKGSIPDRFSAQQFSDYHSELNMSSLELGDSALYFCASSSRSRGGELNEQFFGPGTRLTVL.